This T cell receptor beta chain appears in the sequencing data of a study of blood T cell repertoires in COVID-19. On the study more broadly: Spain, Italy and the United States supplied samples that represented acute and convalescent COVID-19. T cells, B-cell-depleted T cells, or PBMCs supplied cDNA or gDNA.

Under the authors' procedure: From reference gene primer amplification, estimates of nucleated cell counts were derived. Assay used: immunoSEQ multiplex PCR; TCRdb lists only in-frame clones, some missing. V and J calls and clone size are as listed in that table; D and trimming were resolved from the DNA. In the table there are roughly 160,000 clones, more than 75% of which are singletons. Seattle researchers signed up patients amid active infection and tracked them longitudinally. The sample consisted of peripheral blood. This clonotype was sampled from a woman of 80 years or more with COVID-19, enrolled during active disease.

The CDR3 protein is CASSQGLGSSYEQYF. CDR3 bases: TGTGCCAGCAGCCAAGGCCTGGGGAGCTCCTACGAGCAGTACTTC. The V and J genes are TRBV7-3 and TRBJ2-7; TRBD2 might be the D (5 bases). V lost 5 bases and J lost 0, with 14 bases in between. This CDR3 contains 15 residues. Per germline, CDR1 SGHTA and CDR2 FQGTGA.